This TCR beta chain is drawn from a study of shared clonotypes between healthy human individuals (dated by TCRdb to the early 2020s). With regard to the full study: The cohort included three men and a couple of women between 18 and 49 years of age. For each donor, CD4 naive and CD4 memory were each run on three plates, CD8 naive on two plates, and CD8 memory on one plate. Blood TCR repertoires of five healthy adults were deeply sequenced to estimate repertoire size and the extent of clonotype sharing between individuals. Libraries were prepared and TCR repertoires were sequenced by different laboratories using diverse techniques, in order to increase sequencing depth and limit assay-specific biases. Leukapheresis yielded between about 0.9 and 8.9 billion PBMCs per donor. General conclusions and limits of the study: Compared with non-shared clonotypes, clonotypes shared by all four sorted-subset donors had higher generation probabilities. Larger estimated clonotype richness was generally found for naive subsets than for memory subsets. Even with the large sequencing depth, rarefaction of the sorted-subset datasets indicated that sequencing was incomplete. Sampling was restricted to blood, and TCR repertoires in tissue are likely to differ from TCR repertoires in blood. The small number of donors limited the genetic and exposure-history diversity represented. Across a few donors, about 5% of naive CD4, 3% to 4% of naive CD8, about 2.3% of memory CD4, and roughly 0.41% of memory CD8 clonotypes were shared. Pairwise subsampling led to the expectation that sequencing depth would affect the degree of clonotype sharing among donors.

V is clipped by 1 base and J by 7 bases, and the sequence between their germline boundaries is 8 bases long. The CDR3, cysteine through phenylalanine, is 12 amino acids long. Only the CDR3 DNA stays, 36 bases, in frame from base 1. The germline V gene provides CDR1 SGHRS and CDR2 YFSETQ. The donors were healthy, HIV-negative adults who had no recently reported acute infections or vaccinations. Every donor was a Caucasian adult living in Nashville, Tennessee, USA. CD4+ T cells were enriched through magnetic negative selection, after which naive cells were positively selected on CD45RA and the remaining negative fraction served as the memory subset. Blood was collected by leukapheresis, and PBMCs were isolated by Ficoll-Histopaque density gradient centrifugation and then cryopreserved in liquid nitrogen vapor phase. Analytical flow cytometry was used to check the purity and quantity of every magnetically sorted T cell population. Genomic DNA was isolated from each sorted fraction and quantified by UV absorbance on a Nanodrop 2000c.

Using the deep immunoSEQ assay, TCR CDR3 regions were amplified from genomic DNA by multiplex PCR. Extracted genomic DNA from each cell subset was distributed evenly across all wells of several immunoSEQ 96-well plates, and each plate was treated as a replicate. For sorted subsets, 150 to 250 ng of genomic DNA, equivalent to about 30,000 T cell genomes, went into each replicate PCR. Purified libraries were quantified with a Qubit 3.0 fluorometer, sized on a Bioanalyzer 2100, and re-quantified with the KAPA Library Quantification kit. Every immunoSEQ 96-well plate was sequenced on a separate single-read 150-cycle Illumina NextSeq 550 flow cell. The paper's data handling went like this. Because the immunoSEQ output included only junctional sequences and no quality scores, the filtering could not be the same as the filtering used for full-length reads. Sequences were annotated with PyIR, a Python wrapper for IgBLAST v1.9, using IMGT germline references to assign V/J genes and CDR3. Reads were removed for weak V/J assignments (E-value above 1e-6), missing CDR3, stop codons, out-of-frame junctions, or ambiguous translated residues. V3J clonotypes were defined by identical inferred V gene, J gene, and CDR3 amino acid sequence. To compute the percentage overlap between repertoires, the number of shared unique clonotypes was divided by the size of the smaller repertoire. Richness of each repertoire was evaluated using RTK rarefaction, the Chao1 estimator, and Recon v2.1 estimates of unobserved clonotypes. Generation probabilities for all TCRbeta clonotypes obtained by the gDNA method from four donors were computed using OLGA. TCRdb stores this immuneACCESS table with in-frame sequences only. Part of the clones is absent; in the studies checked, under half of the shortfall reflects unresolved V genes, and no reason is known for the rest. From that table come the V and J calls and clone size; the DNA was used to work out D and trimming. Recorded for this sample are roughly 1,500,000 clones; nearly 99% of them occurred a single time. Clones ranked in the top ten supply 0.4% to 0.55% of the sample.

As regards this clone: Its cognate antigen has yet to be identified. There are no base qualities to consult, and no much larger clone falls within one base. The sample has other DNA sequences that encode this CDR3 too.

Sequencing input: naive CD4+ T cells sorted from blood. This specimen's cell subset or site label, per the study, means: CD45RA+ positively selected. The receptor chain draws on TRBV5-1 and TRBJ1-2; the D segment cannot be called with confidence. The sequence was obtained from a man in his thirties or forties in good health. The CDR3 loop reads CASSLSGFGYTF. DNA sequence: TGCGCCAGCAGCTTGAGCGGATTTGGCTACACCTTC.